The clone carrying this T cell receptor beta chain was counted many times. Its antigen is currently unknown. An end of the junction does not agree with germline; a read error may underlie this. This record comes from a study of T cells in Graves' hyperthyroidism and ophthalmopathy. The source material, RNA transcripts, was used to amplify TCR beta CDR3 regions. HTBI primers were the set used in a first-round RT-PCR of the TCR CDR3. One entry per CDR3 protein results from TCRdb running MiXCR on the multiplex PCR reads. The sample carries roughly 93,000 distinct CDR3 sequences, roughly 40% recorded once. Study results and limitations: Blood also showed most of the thyroid clonotypes that were expanded above 0.001.

Sequencing input: peripheral blood or thyroid tissue (not recorded which). The origin of this receptor is a woman aged 25-40 years with Graves' hyperthyroidism.

For the CDR3, the DNA is TGTGCCAGCAGTTACTCCTTCAGGACAGGGAGCACTCAGCCCCAGCATTTT. The encoded protein is CASSYSFRTGSTQPQHF. The chain joins TRBV6-6 to TRBJ1-5, with TRBD1 matching 8 bases. The CDR3 runs 17 residues. In germline, CDR1 is MNHNY, CDR2 SVGAGI (reference sequence).